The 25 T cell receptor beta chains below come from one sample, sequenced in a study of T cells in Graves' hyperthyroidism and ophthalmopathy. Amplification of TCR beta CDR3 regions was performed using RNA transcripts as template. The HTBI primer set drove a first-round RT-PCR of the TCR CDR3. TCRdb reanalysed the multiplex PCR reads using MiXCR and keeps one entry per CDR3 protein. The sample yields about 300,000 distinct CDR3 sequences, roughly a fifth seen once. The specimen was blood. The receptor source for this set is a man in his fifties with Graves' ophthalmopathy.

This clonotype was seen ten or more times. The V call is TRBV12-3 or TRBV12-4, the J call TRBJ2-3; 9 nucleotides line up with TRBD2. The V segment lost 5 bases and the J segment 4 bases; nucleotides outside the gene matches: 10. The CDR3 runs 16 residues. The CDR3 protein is CASSQRTSVFPDTQYF. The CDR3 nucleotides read TGTGCCAGCAGTCAACGGACTAGCGTGTTTCCAGATACGCAGTATTTT.

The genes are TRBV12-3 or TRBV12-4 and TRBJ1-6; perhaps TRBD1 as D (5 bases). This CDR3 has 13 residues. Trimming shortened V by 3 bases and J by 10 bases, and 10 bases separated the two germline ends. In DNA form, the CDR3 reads TGTGCCAGCAGTTTCGCAGGGATATCACCCCTCCACTTT. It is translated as CASSFAGISPLHF.

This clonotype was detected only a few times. The CDR3 DNA reads TGTGCCAGCAGTCCACCCCGGGGAAACACCGGGGAGCTGTTTTTT. It encodes CASSPPRGNTGELFF. The chain carries TRBV6-1 and TRBJ2-2; TRBD2 might be the D (5 bases). Germline V CDR1 and CDR2: MNHNS, SASEGT. The CDR3 is made up of 15 amino acids. The V end was cut by 5 bases, the J end by 2 bases, with 12 bases between.

CDR3 in DNA: TGTGCCAGCTATGAATCCTATAATTCACCCCTCCACTTT. It encodes CASYESYNSPLHF. This chain links TRBV6-1 with TRBJ1-6; D not resolved. This CDR3 contains 13 residues. The V gene lost 8 bases and the J gene lost 1 base, with 6 bases spanning the gap. Per germline, CDR1 MNHNS and CDR2 SASEGT.

CDR3 residues: CSASRERRQISNQPQHF. For the CDR3, the DNA is TGCAGTGCTAGCAGAGAGAGAAGACAGATTAGCAATCAGCCCCAGCATTTT. V gene TRBV20-1 combines with J gene TRBJ1-5; possible D gene TRBD1, 5 bases. Trimming took 3 bases from V and 0 from J, leaving 18 bases between them. Looked up from germline, CDR1 is DFQATT and CDR2 is SNEGSKA (reference sequence). CDR3 length: 17 amino acids.

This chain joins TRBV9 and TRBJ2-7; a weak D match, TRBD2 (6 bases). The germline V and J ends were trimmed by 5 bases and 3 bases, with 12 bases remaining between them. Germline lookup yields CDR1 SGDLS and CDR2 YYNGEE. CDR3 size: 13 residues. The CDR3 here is CASSGGDGYEQYF. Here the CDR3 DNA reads TGTGCCAGCAGTGGAGGGGATGGCTACGAGCAGTACTTC.

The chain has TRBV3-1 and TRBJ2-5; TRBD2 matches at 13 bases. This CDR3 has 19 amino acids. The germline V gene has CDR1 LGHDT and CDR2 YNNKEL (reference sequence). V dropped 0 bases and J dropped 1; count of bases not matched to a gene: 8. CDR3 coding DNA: TGTGCCAGCAGCCAAGAGTACCCAAGACTAGCGGGAGGCCAAGAGACCCAGTACTTC. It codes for CASSQEYPRLAGGQETQYF.

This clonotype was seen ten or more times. CDR3 sequence: CASSPIHKPNGEQYF. The DNA of the CDR3 is TGTGCCAGCAGTCCCATCCACAAGCCGAATGGCGAGCAGTACTTC. The J gene is TRBJ2-7, the V gene TRBV28, with D uncertain. The germline gives CDR1 MDHEN, CDR2 SYDVKM. The CDR3 contains 15 residues. V lost 5 bases and J lost 6, with 20 bases in between.

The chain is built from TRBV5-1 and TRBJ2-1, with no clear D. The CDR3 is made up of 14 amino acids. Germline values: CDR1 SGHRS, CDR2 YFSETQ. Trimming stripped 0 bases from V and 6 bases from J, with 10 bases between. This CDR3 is CASSLDGLTNEQFF. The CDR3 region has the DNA TGCGCCAGCAGCTTGGATGGTCTTACCAATGAGCAGTTCTTC.

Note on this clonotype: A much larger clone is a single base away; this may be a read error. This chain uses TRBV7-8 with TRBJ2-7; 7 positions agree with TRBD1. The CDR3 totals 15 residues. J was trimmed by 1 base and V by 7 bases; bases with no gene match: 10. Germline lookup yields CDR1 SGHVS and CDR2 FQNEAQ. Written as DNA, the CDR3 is TGTGCCAGCACGTATGCGAGACAGGGTTCCTACGAGCAGTACTTC. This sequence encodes CASTYARQGSYEQYF. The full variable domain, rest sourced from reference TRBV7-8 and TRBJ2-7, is GAGVSQSPRYKVAKRGQDVALRCDPISGHVSLFWYQQALGQGPEFLTYFQNEAQLDKSGLPSDRFFAERPEGSVSTLKIQRTQQEDSAVYLCASTYARQGSYEQYFGPGTRLTVT.

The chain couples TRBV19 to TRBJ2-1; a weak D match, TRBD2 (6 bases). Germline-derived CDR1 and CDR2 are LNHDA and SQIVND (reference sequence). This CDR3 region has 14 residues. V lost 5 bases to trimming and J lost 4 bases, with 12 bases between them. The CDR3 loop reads CASSERAFYNEQFF. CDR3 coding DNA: TGTGCCAGTAGTGAGCGGGCATTTTACAATGAGCAGTTCTTC.

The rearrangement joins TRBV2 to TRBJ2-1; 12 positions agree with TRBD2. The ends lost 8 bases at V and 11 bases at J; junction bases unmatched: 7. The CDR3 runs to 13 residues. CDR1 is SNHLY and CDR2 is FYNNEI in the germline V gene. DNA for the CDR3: TGTGCCAGCTCTAGCGGGAGGGCCAGTAAGCAGTTCTTC. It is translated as CASSSGRASKQFF. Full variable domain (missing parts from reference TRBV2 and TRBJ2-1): EPEVTQTPSHQVTQMGQEVILRCVPISNHLYFYWYRQILGQKVEFLVSFYNNEISEKSEIFDDQFSVERPDGSNFTLKIRSTKLEDSAMYFCASSSGRASKQFFGPGTRLTVL.

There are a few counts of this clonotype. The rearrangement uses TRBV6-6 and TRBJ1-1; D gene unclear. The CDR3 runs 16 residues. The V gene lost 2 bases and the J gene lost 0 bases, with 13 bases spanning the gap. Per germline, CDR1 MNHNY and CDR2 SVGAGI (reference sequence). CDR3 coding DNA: TGTGCCAGCAGTTACGTGCAGATTAACCTGAACACTGAAGCTTTCTTT. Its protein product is CASSYVQINLNTEAFF.

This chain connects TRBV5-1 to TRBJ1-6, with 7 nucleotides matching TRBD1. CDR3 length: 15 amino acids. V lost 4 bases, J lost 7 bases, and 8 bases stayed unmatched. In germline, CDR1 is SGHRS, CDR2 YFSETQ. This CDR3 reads CASSRTGATNSPLHF. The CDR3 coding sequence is TGCGCCAGCAGCCGCACAGGGGCAACGAATTCACCCCTCCACTTT.

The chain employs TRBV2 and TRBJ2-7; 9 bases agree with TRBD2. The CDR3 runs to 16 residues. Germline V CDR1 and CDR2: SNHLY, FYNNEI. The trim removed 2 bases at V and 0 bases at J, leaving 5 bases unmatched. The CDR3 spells CASSELAGTISYEQYF. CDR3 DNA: TGTGCCAGCAGTGAACTAGCGGGAACGATCTCCTACGAGCAGTACTTC.

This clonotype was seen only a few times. The CDR3 region has the DNA TGCAGTGCTCGACTACACTCAGGGGGATTACAAGAGACCCAGTACTTC. It codes for CSARLHSGGLQETQYF. The chain couples TRBV20-1 to TRBJ2-5; TRBD1 matches 7 bases. J gave up 2 bases and V 5 bases, and 14 bases lay outside the gene matches. Germline CDR1 and CDR2: DFQATT and SNEGSKA (reference sequence). The CDR3 contains 16 residues.

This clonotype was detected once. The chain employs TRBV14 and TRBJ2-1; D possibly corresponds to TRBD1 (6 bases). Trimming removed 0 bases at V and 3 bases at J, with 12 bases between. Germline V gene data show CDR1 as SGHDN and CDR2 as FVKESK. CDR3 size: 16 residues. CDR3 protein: CASSQDTGYYYNEQFF. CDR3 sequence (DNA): TGTGCCAGCAGCCAAGACACAGGGTACTACTACAATGAGCAGTTCTTC.

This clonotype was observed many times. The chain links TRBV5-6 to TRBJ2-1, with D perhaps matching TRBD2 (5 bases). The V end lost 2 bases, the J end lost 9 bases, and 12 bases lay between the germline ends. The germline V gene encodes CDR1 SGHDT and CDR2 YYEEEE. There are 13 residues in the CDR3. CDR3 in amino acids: CASSFSSGSEQFF. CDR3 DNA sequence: TGTGCCAGCAGCTTTTCAAGCGGAAGTGAGCAGTTCTTC.

CDR3 coding DNA: TGTGCCAGCAGGCCGGACGGTCACAATCAGCCCCAGCATTTT. This gives the protein CASRPDGHNQPQHF. The V gene is TRBV28, the J gene TRBJ1-5; D gene uncertain. Trimming stripped 6 bases from V and 3 bases from J, with 12 bases between. The CDR3 spans 14 residues. CDR1 is MDHEN, CDR2 SYDVKM, per germline.

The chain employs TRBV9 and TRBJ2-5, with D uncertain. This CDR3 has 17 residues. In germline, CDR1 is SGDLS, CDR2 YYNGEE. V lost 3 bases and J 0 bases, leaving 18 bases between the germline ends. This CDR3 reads CASSAPHLEGYQETQYF. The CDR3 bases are TGTGCCAGCAGCGCTCCACACTTGGAAGGTTACCAAGAGACCCAGTACTTC. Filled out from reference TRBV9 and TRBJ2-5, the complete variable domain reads DSGVTQTPKHLITATGQRVTLRCSPRSGDLSVYWYQQSLDQGLQFLIQYYNGEERAKGNILERFSAQQFPDLHSELNLSSLELGDSALYFCASSAPHLEGYQETQYFGPGTRLLVL.

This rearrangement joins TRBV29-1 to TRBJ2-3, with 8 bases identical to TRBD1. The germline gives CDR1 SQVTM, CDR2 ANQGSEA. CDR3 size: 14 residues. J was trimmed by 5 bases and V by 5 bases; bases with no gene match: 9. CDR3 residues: CSVLGAGGEDTQYF. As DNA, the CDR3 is TGCAGCGTTTTAGGAGCAGGGGGCGAAGATACGCAGTATTTT.

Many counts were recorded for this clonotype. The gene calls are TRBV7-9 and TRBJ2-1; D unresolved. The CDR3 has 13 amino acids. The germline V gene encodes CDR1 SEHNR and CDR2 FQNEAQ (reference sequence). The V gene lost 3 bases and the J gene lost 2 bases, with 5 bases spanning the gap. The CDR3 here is CASSLTTYNEQFF. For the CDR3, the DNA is TGTGCCAGCAGCTTGACAACCTACAATGAGCAGTTCTTC.

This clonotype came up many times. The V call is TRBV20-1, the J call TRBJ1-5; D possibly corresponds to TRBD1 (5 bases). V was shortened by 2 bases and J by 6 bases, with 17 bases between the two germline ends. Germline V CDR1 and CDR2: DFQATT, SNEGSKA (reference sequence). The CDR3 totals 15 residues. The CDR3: CSARKGQGGGQPQHF. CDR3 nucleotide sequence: TGCAGTGCTAGAAAGGGGCAGGGTGGTGGTCAGCCCCAGCATTTT.

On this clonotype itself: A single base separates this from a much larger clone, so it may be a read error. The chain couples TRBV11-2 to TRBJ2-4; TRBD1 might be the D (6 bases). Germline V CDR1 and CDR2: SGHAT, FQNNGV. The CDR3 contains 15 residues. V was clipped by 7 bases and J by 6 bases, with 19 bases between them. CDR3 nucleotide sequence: TGTGCCAGCACCAGGGAGTCAGGGGATGGAAACATTCAGTACTTC. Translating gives CASTRESGDGNIQYF.

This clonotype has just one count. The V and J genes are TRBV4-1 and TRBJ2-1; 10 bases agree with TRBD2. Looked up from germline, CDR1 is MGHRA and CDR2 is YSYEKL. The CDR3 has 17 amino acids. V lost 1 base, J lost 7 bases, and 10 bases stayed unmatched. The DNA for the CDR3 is TGCGCCAGCAGCCAAGGGGCTGCTAGCGGGAGATCAAATGAGCAGTTCTTC. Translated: CASSQGAASGRSNEQFF.